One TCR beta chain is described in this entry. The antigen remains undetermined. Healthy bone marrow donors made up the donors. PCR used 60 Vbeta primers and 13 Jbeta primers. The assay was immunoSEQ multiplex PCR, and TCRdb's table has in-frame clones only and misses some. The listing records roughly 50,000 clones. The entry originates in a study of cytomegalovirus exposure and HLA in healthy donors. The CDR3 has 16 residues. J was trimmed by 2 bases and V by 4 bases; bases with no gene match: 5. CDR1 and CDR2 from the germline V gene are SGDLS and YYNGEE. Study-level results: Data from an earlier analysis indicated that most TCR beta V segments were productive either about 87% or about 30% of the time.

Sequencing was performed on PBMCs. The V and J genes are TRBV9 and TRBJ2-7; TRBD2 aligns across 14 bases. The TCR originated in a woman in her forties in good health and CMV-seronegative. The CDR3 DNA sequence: TGTGCCAGCAGCATCGGGACTAGCGGGAGCGCCTACGAGCAGTACTTC. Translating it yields CASSIGTSGSAYEQYF.